The TCR beta chain described here comes from a study of blood T cells in healthy people across ages. The CDR3 has 16 amino acids. Trimming shortened V by 5 bases and J by 0 bases, and 17 bases separated the two germline ends. Germline V gene sequence: CDR1 MNHEY, CDR2 SVGEGT. A remark on this clonotype: Its specificity is not known.

Study-level results: The authors considered diversity estimates from one million T cells to be underestimates. Per million T cells, TCR beta diversity dropped about linearly as age rose.

Donors gave around 9.8 milliliters of peripheral blood apiece. A second PCR of roughly 7 to 11 cycles used a sample-barcoded 5' primer and a J-beta primer mix. Per-sample output comprised a minimum of 2.5 million paired-end reads containing CDR3. Each CDR3 protein gets one entry after TCRdb re-called the 5' RACE reads with MiXCR. Of about 1.5 million distinct CDR3 sequences in the sample, approximately 43% were seen once. The J gene is TRBJ2-7, the V gene TRBV6-2 or TRBV6-3; D unresolved. Sequenced: blood. The TCR was taken from a woman in her late teens or twenties in good health. The CDR3 region is CASSNQTPRFSYEQYF. In DNA form, the CDR3 reads TGTGCCAGCAGTAACCAGACTCCCAGGTTCTCCTACGAGCAGTACTTC.